Each of the 14 T cell receptor beta chains below was sequenced from the same sample in a study of blood T cell repertoires in COVID-19. The assay was immunoSEQ multiplex PCR, and TCRdb's table has in-frame clones only and misses some. The sample holds roughly 60,000 clones, more than 70% seen once. Sequences were obtained from peripheral blood. The receptors come from a man aged 60-69 years with active COVID-19.

The rearrangement joins TRBV7-6 to TRBJ1-1; TRBD1 might be the D (5 bases). Deletions cut 4 bases from V and 4 bases from J, with 10 bases between. This CDR3 contains 13 residues. Germline CDR1 is SGHVS and CDR2 is FNYEAQ. The CDR3 loop reads CASSYGGSTEAFF. In DNA, the CDR3 is TGTGCCAGCAGCTATGGGGGGAGCACTGAAGCTTTCTTT.

The chain couples TRBV6-5 to TRBJ2-7; D is possibly TRBD1 (6 bases). This CDR3 spans 15 amino acids. Germline-derived CDR1 and CDR2 are MNHEY and SVGAGI. V lost 6 bases and J 7 bases, leaving 22 bases between the germline ends. The CDR3 DNA reads as TGTGCCAGCAGGCGACGACAGGCCCTCAGGTCAGAGCAGTACTTC. It is translated as CASRRRQALRSEQYF.

This chain joins TRBV19 and TRBJ2-2; D is perhaps TRBD1 (7 bases). Trimming removed 3 bases at V and 4 bases at J, with 15 bases between. The CDR3 has 16 residues. CDR1 and CDR2 (germline): LNHDA, SQIVND (reference sequence). DNA of the CDR3: TGTGCCAGTAGTATTACAGGGGAGGACTTCACCGGGGAGCTGTTTTTT. Translation gives CASSITGEDFTGELFF.

The V call is TRBV4-1, the J call TRBJ1-4; D may be TRBD1 (6 bases). Trimming removed 4 bases at V and 4 bases at J, with 13 bases between. CDR3 length equals 15 residues. Per germline, CDR1 MGHRA and CDR2 YSYEKL. The CDR3 protein is CASSLVQGFNEKLFF. CDR3 in DNA: TGCGCCAGCAGCCTAGTACAGGGTTTTAATGAAAAACTGTTTTTT.

With respect to this clone: At the DNA level, this CDR3 is encoded by other sequences in the same sample as well. The chain carries TRBV6-5 and TRBJ2-7, with 7 bases that match TRBD1. CDR3 length: 14 residues. CDR1 is MNHEY and CDR2 is SVGAGI in the germline V gene. V shed 2 bases, J shed 1 base, and the junction held 2 bases outside the gene matches. CDR3 nucleotides: TGTGCCAGCAGTTACGACAGGGTATCCTACGAGCAGTACTTC. Residues: CASSYDRVSYEQYF.

The genes are TRBV2 and TRBJ2-5; 7 bases align to TRBD2. The V segment lost 6 bases and the J segment 2 bases; nucleotides outside the gene matches: 9. The CDR3 sequence is 15 residues long. The germline CDR1 and CDR2 sequences are SNHLY and FYNNEI. CDR3 bases: TGTGCCAGCAGCGACTGGGAGGGGCGACAAGAGACCCAGTACTTC. This sequence encodes CASSDWEGRQETQYF.

This clone turned up a few times. J is TRBJ1-2 and V is TRBV19, with TRBD1 matching 7 bases. In germline, CDR1 is LNHDA, CDR2 SQIVND (reference sequence). The CDR3 is 14 residues long. The V and J ends lost 7 bases and 3 bases, in that order; junction bases with no gene match: 8. The DNA for the CDR3 is TGTGCCAGTATGGGGACAGTGTTACACTATGGCTACACCTTC. Protein sequence: CASMGTVLHYGYTF.

The chain recombines TRBV27 with TRBJ2-7; possible D gene TRBD1, 5 bases. From germline, CDR1 is MNHEY and CDR2 SMNVEV (reference sequence). This CDR3 region has 13 residues. V lost 1 base and J lost 4, with 8 bases in between. CDR3 sequence: CASSLYTGYEQYF. CDR3 nucleotide sequence: TGTGCCAGCAGTTTATATACAGGTTACGAGCAGTACTTC.

This chain connects TRBV9 to TRBJ1-1; D is unresolved. Germline loops: CDR1 SGDLS, CDR2 YYNGEE. This CDR3 spans 13 amino acids. The V end was cut by 4 bases, the J end by 3 bases, with 10 bases between. The CDR3 DNA reads as TGTGCCAGCAGCCTCACGGTATACACTGAAGCTTTCTTT. Amino acids: CASSLTVYTEAFF.

The V gene is TRBV4-1, the J gene TRBJ1-2; maybe TRBD1 (5 bases). CDR3 length: 14 amino acids. Germline CDR1 MGHRA, CDR2 YSYEKL. V lost 4 bases, J lost 3 bases, and 12 bases lay in between. CDR3 loop: CASSPPGFYYGYTF. CDR3 bases: TGCGCCAGCAGCCCCCCAGGGTTCTACTATGGCTACACCTTC.

The chain is built from TRBV4-2 and TRBJ1-2, with 9 bases aligning to TRBD1. Germline lookup yields CDR1 LGHNA and CDR2 YNFKEQ. CDR3 length equals 16 residues. With 2 bases clipped from V and 2 bases from J, the junction kept 6 bases outside the gene matches. The CDR3 sequence is CASSQRVTGGNYGYTF. CDR3 nucleotide sequence: TGTGCCAGCAGCCAAAGGGTGACAGGGGGAAACTATGGCTACACCTTC.

The chain joins TRBV10-1 to TRBJ2-7; 7 nucleotides match TRBD2. The J segment lost 2 bases and the V segment lost 5 bases, leaving 6 bases of the junction unmatched. The CDR3 contains 14 residues. Germline V gives CDR1 WNHNN, CDR2 SYGVQD (reference sequence). CDR3 bases: TGCGCCAGCAGTCCTTCAGGACTAGCCTACGAGCAGTACTTC. Translation gives CASSPSGLAYEQYF.

V usage is TRBV6-6 and J usage is TRBJ2-7; D possibly corresponds to TRBD1 (6 bases). V shed 4 bases and J shed 5 bases, with 12 bases lying between them. The CDR3 contains 13 residues. Per germline, CDR1 MNHNY and CDR2 SVGAGI (reference sequence). As DNA, the CDR3 is TGTGCCAGCAGTTCCGAGGGACATAACGAGCAGTACTTC. It is translated as CASSSEGHNEQYF.

The chain is built from TRBV5-1 and TRBJ1-1; perhaps TRBD1 as D (5 bases). The CDR3 length is 19 residues. The germline gives CDR1 SGHRS, CDR2 YFSETQ. V shed 0 bases and J shed 1 base, with 22 bases lying between them. The CDR3 region has the DNA TGCGCCAGCAGCTTGGGGCAGGGATCCCGACCAACTAAGAACACTGAAGCTTTCTTT. Encoded protein: CASSLGQGSRPTKNTEAFF.